Presented here are 8 T cell receptor beta chains from one specimen sequenced in a study of blood T cell repertoires in COVID-19. Libraries were prepared by immunoSEQ multiplex PCR; TCRdb keeps only in-frame clonotypes and omits some of them. The sample comprises over 450,000 clones, roughly 89% of which are singletons, and 7.8% rests with the top ten. Material: peripheral blood. The source is a woman between 50 and 59 years old with COVID-19, enrolled during active disease.

This rearrangement joins TRBV10-3 to TRBJ2-7, with D possibly TRBD2 on 7 matching bases. CDR1 and CDR2 from the germline V gene are ENHRY and SYGVKD. Between the trimmed V and J ends, which lost 7 bases and 0 bases, there was a span of 13 bases. The CDR3 runs to 14 residues. The CDR3 DNA follows: TGTGCCATCACAAGGGGGGGGAGCTCCTACGAGCAGTACTTC. Encoded protein: CAITRGGSSYEQYF.

This clone was counted a few times. This chain's CDR3 is CASSYRGSSYEQYF. The CDR3 DNA reads as TGTGCCAGCAGTTACAGGGGGAGCTCCTACGAGCAGTACTTC. The gene calls are TRBV6-2 or TRBV6-3 and TRBJ2-7; D is possibly TRBD1 (6 bases). The V end lost 2 bases, the J end lost 0 bases, and 8 bases lay between the germline ends. Germline loops: CDR1 MNHEY, CDR2 SVGEGT. The CDR3 runs to 14 residues.

This clone was found once. J is TRBJ2-2 and V is TRBV4-2; 12 bases align to TRBD2. The CDR3 has 16 residues. The V gene's germline CDR1 is LGHNA and CDR2 YNFKEQ. The J segment lost 2 bases and the V segment lost 4 bases, leaving 2 bases of the junction unmatched. The CDR3 DNA sequence: TGTGCCAGCAGCCTACTAGCGGGGGGTAACACCGGGGAGCTGTTTTTT. Residues: CASSLLAGGNTGELFF.

The chain uses TRBV18 and TRBJ2-1; no definite D call. Trimming stripped 2 bases from V and 8 bases from J, with 10 bases between. The CDR3 runs to 13 residues. The V gene's germline CDR1 is KGHSH and CDR2 LQKENI. This CDR3 reads CASSPSNLDEQFF. The DNA of the CDR3 is TGTGCCAGCTCACCAAGCAATTTGGATGAGCAGTTCTTC.

The CDR3 spells CASSVVQDQPQHF. CDR3 bases: TGTGCCAGCAGTGTGGTGCAGGATCAGCCCCAGCATTTT. The chain is built from TRBV2 and TRBJ1-5, with D unclear. This CDR3 spans 13 amino acids. Germline V gives CDR1 SNHLY, CDR2 FYNNEI. The germline V and J ends were trimmed by 4 bases and 5 bases, with 9 bases remaining between them.

CDR3 in amino acids: CASRYEGSGEAFF. CDR3 nucleotide sequence: TGTGCCAGCAGGTATGAGGGCAGCGGTGAAGCTTTCTTT. The chain links TRBV27 to TRBJ1-1; D gene unclear. The CDR3 runs 13 residues. V was cut by 6 bases and J by 7 bases, with 15 bases left in between. Germline CDR1 and CDR2: MNHEY and SMNVEV (reference sequence).

This clone was observed once. The chain has TRBV10-2 and TRBJ1-2; D is uncertain. The CDR3 has 14 residues. The V and J ends lost 0 bases and 2 bases respectively, with 7 bases between them. CDR1 and CDR2 from the germline V gene are WSHSY and SAAADI. CDR3: CASSESAGNYGYTF. CDR3 nucleotides: TGCGCCAGCAGTGAGTCCGCAGGAAACTATGGCTACACCTTC.

J is TRBJ2-1 and V is TRBV5-4, with a tentative D call TRBD1 (6 bases). The CDR3 covers 15 residues. V was shortened by 3 bases and J by 0 bases, with 10 bases between the two germline ends. CDR1 and CDR2 (germline): SGHNT, YYREEE (reference sequence). CDR3 sequence: CASSSPGVSYNEQFF. In nucleotides, the CDR3 is TGTGCCAGCAGCTCTCCAGGGGTCTCCTACAATGAGCAGTTCTTC.